This is a list of T cell receptor beta chains from one sample in a study of blood T cell repertoires in COVID-19. The repertoire was sequenced with immunoSEQ multiplex PCR; TCRdb's copy has only in-frame clones and lacks some. The data hold approximately 110,000 clones, with approximately 91% observed a single time. The sequencing sample was made of peripheral blood. These receptors originate from a woman in her 70s who had recovered from COVID-19. Each CDR3 is given with its conserved first and last residue. D genes are given only for firm matches. The size of a clone is reported for some rows only, either as once, few or many, or as a class for expanded clones.

V	J	size	D	CDR3	DNA
TRBV2	TRBJ2-4	-	-	CASSGFQGSDIQYF	TGTGCCAGCAGTGGGTTCCAGGGTTCCGACATTCAGTACTTC
TRBV7-9	TRBJ1-4	-	-	CASTPLGGWEKLFF	TGTGCCAGCACCCCGCTAGGGGGATGGGAAAAACTGTTTTTT
TRBV7-9	TRBJ1-5	-	-	CASSALTGSQPQHF	TGTGCCAGCAGCGCCTTAACAGGGAGTCAGCCCCAGCATTTT
TRBV18	TRBJ2-1	-	-	CASSPADSLNEQFF	TGTGCCAGCTCACCCGCGGACAGCTTGAATGAGCAGTTCTTC
TRBV27	TRBJ2-7	few	-	CASSSDSPYEQYF	TGTGCCAGCAGTTCCGACAGTCCCTACGAGCAGTACTTC
TRBV30	TRBJ1-2	once	TRBD1	CAWGTGGSYGYTF	TGTGCCTGGGGGACAGGGGGTAGCTATGGCTACACCTTC
TRBV3-1/TRBV3-2	TRBJ2-7	-	-	CASSHRAPYEQYF	TGTGCCAGCAGCCATAGAGCCCCTTACGAGCAGTACTTC
TRBV6-5	TRBJ2-7	once	-	CASSPYQGIQYF	TGTGCCAGCAGTCCCTATCAGGGGATTCAGTACTTC
TRBV7-2	TRBJ2-1	-	TRBD2	CASSPGGSGAYNEQFF	TGTGCCAGCAGCCCCGGGGGTAGCGGGGCTTACAATGAGCAGTTCTTC
TRBV7-6	TRBJ2-7	-	TRBD1	CASSLSGTGIEQYF	TGTGCCAGCAGCTTAAGCGGGACAGGGATCGAGCAGTACTTC
TRBV2	TRBJ1-2	-	-	CASTTLYGYTF	TGTGCCAGCACCACTCTCTATGGCTACACCTTC
TRBV28	TRBJ1-5	-	-	CASSPAPGQPQHF	TGTGCCAGCAGCCCCGCCCCGGGGCAGCCCCAGCATTTT
TRBV6-2/TRBV6-3	TRBJ2-7	once	TRBD2	CASSYYGGRPYEQYF	TGTGCCAGCAGTTACTACGGCGGGAGGCCCTACGAGCAGTACTTC
TRBV13	TRBJ1-4	-	-	CASSSDLDEKLFF	TGTGCCAGCAGCTCCGACCTAGACGAAAAACTGTTTTTT
TRBV7-3	TRBJ1-1	few	TRBD1	CASKTDRGNTEAFF	TGTGCCAGCAAGACGGACAGGGGTAACACTGAAGCTTTCTTT
TRBV7-2	TRBJ2-1	-	-	CASSLRVLYNEQFF	TGTGCCAGCAGCTTACGGGTACTCTACAATGAGCAGTTCTTC